The clone carrying this T cell receptor (beta chain) has more than one count but fewer than ten. Its antigen is still unknown. These data are taken from a study of vaccination effects on CD4 cells after COVID-19. Across the whole study: Wells of more than 1.5 million PBMC each were grown with roughly 10 IU/ml IL-2 and roughly 10 ug/ml peptides.

V was clipped by 0 bases and J by 7 bases, with 15 bases between them. CDR1 and CDR2 (germline): MNHEY, SVGEGT. The CDR3 is made up of 15 amino acids. Following culture for approximately 11 days, CD4+ T cells were isolated. This table comes from immunoSEQ multiplex PCR, and its TCRdb copy is limited to in-frame clones, with some not included. Here the sample spans tens of thousands of clones, 76% being singletons. This material consisted of CD4+ T cells from PBMCs cultured without peptide, taken before COVID-19 vaccination. The rearrangement links TRBV6-2 or TRBV6-3 to TRBJ1-2; D unclear. This sequence originates from a human donor who had a prior SARS-CoV-2 infection. In nucleotides, the CDR3 is TGTGCCAGCAGTTACTCGAGAACAGCAGACGGTGGCTACACCTTC. Translating it yields CASSYSRTADGGYTF.